Presented here are 31 T cell receptor beta chains from one specimen sequenced in a study of response to subunit inactivated influenza vaccine. TCRdb reprocessed the RT-PCR reads with MiXCR, giving one entry per CDR3 protein. There are approximately 480,000 distinct CDR3 sequences in the sample; approximately 11% occur only once, and around 12% lies in the top ten. The sequenced sample was PBMCs from blood, obtained 45 days after vaccination. Receptors were obtained from a middle-aged man who received an inactivated influenza vaccine.

This clonotype was observed many times. The V gene is TRBV29-1, the J gene TRBJ2-7, with 12 nucleotides matching TRBD2. The V segment lost 7 bases and the J segment 5 bases; nucleotides outside the gene matches: 3. The CDR3 covers 12 residues. CDR1 and CDR2 from the germline V gene are SQVTM and ANQGSEA. Here the CDR3 DNA reads TGCAGCGGAAGGACTAGCGGGAACGAGCAGTACTTC. It is translated as CSGRTSGNEQYF.

This clonotype appeared many times. The chain recombines TRBV6-1 with TRBJ2-7; no clear D gene. This CDR3 has 16 residues. Trimming pared 8 bases from V and 7 bases from J, leaving 27 bases between. In germline, CDR1 is MNHNS, CDR2 SASEGT. CDR3 in amino acids: CASHAGVFSAKGEQYF. The CDR3 DNA sequence: TGTGCCAGCCACGCTGGGGTTTTTTCGGCAAAGGGTGAGCAGTACTTC.

This clonotype has a handful of counts. The gene calls are TRBV13 and TRBJ2-7; TRBD1 matches at 7 bases. V lost 7 bases, J lost 5 bases, and 11 bases stayed unmatched. Germline CDR1 PRHDT, CDR2 FYEKMQ (reference sequence). The CDR3 loop spans 14 amino acids. The CDR3 reads CASTQGQGVNEQYF. The CDR3 coding sequence is TGTGCCAGCACCCAAGGGCAGGGGGTGAACGAGCAGTACTTC.

The CDR3 DNA reads as TGTGCCAGCAGCCCGAGGCGGCGGGAGTCGGTGAATGAGCAGTTCTTC. Its protein product is CASSPRRRESVNEQFF. The gene calls are TRBV7-2 and TRBJ2-1, with 7 bases that match TRBD2. CDR1 and CDR2 from the germline V gene are SGHTA and FQGNSA. This CDR3 has 16 amino acids. J gave up 7 bases and V 5 bases, and 14 bases lay outside the gene matches. The full variable domain, its missing parts supplied by reference TRBV7-2 and TRBJ2-1, is GAGVSQSPSNKVTEKGKDVELRCDPISGHTALYWYRQSLGQGLEFLIYFQGNSAPDKSGLPSDRFSAERTGGSVSTLTIQRTQQEDSAVYLCASSPRRRESVNEQFFGPGTRLTVL.

V usage is TRBV5-6 and J usage is TRBJ2-4; TRBD1 is a possible D gene (6 bases). Trimming stripped 4 bases from V and 6 bases from J, with 20 bases between. Germline loops: CDR1 SGHDT, CDR2 YYEEEE. CDR3 length equals 16 residues. The chain's CDR3 is CASSSWTDLRGNIQYF. CDR3 nucleotides: TGTGCCAGCAGCAGCTGGACTGATCTCAGGGGAAACATTCAGTACTTC.

V usage is TRBV16 and J usage is TRBJ2-1, with D maybe TRBD1 (5 bases). Germline lookup yields CDR1 KGHSY and CDR2 FQNENV. Between the trimmed V and J ends, which lost 0 bases and 0 bases, there was a span of 9 bases. This CDR3 has 16 amino acids. CDR3: CASSQSPRGSYNEQFF. The CDR3, as DNA: TGTGCCAGCAGCCAATCGCCAAGGGGCTCCTACAATGAGCAGTTCTTC.

This clonotype was counted between two and nine times. The V gene is TRBV24-1, the J gene TRBJ1-5; no firm D call. Between the trimmed V and J ends, which lost 5 bases and 6 bases, there was a span of 10 bases. This CDR3 spans 13 amino acids. Germline V gene lookup returns CDR1 KGHDR and CDR2 SFDVKD. The CDR3 nucleotides read TGTGCCACCAGTGCGGGGTTGGGTCAGCCCCAGCATTTT. Translated: CATSAGLGQPQHF.

The gene calls are TRBV12-3 or TRBV12-4 and TRBJ2-1; D gene ambiguous. This CDR3 spans 14 amino acids. With 3 bases removed from V and 5 bases from J, the gap between germline ends came to 11 bases. CDR3 sequence reads: CASSLMSGNNEQFF. CDR3 sequence (DNA): TGTGCCAGCAGTTTGATGTCAGGAAACAATGAGCAGTTCTTC.

In this sample, this clonotype turned up many times. The chain joins TRBV6-1 to TRBJ1-5, with 10 nucleotides matching TRBD1. J lost 2 bases, V lost 6 bases, and 7 bases had no gene match. From germline, CDR1 is MNHNS and CDR2 SASEGT. CDR3 length: 16 amino acids. The CDR3 region has the DNA TGTGCCAGCAGGCCCACCGGGACAGGGGGCAATCAGCCCCAGCATTTT. Protein product: CASRPTGTGGNQPQHF.

This clonotype was seen many times. The genes are TRBV12-3 or TRBV12-4 and TRBJ1-1, with D hard to call. CDR3 length equals 14 residues. Trimming left V 3 bases short and J 2 bases short, with 10 bases between. The CDR3 DNA is TGTGCCAGCAGTTTCCGGGCCGGTAACACTGAAGCTTTCTTT. Translated: CASSFRAGNTEAFF.

The chain combines TRBV5-1 with TRBJ2-1; no reliable D call. This CDR3 has 13 residues. V lost 0 bases and J lost 9, with 10 bases in between. The germline V gene encodes CDR1 SGHRS and CDR2 YFSETQ. The CDR3 reads CASSLGSGVEQFF. The CDR3 DNA is TGCGCCAGCAGCTTGGGGTCAGGCGTTGAGCAGTTCTTC.

V gene TRBV20-1 combines with J gene TRBJ2-7, with D possibly TRBD2 on 5 matching bases. V lost 3 bases and J 3 bases, leaving 12 bases between the germline ends. Per the germline V gene, CDR1 is DFQATT and CDR2 is SNEGSKA (reference sequence). This CDR3 contains 13 residues. As DNA, the CDR3 is TGCAGTGCTAGTCCCGTCCGGGACTACGAGCAGTACTTC. It yields the protein CSASPVRDYEQYF.

This chain connects TRBV6-1 to TRBJ2-2; perhaps TRBD1 as D (5 bases). CDR3 length equals 14 residues. The germline V and J ends were trimmed by 3 bases and 4 bases, with 9 bases remaining between them. Germline values: CDR1 MNHNS, CDR2 SASEGT. The CDR3 DNA reads TGTGCCAGCAGTGATTATAGGGGCACCGGGGAGCTGTTTTTT. Its translation is CASSDYRGTGELFF.

The rearrangement joins TRBV24-1 to TRBJ2-1, with 10 positions matching TRBD1. The ends lost 5 bases at V and 5 bases at J; junction bases unmatched: 14. This CDR3 comprises 18 residues. Germline V gene sequence: CDR1 KGHDR, CDR2 SFDVKD. For the CDR3, the DNA is TGTGCCACCAGTGGCCCGCTACCGGGACAGGGGATAAACAATGAGCAGTTCTTC. Its protein is CATSGPLPGQGINNEQFF.

This chain connects TRBV12-3 or TRBV12-4 to TRBJ2-7, with a tentative D call TRBD1 (6 bases). This CDR3 spans 13 amino acids. V was cut by 5 bases and J by 5 bases, with 13 bases left in between. CDR3 nucleotides: TGTGCCAGCAGTACCCAGGGGTTCGACGAGCAGTACTTC. Amino acids: CASSTQGFDEQYF.

In this sample, this clonotype turned up a few times. V and J are TRBV5-1 and TRBJ2-3; 7 bases are shared with TRBD1. Trimming at V came to 4 bases and at J to 5 bases, leaving 7 bases not matched to a gene. CDR3 length: 14 amino acids. Germline values: CDR1 SGHRS, CDR2 YFSETQ. The CDR3, as DNA: TGCGCCAGCAGCCCGGGACAGTCCGGAGATACGCAGTATTTT. This translates into CASSPGQSGDTQYF.

The chain joins TRBV9 to TRBJ2-5, with D possibly being TRBD2 (5 bases). This CDR3 has 17 amino acids. With 0 bases removed from V and 1 base from J, the gap between germline ends came to 16 bases. Germline V CDR1 and CDR2: SGDLS, YYNGEE. The CDR3 spells CASSVAEKPGVQETQYF. The CDR3 bases are TGTGCCAGCAGCGTAGCAGAAAAACCCGGGGTCCAAGAGACCCAGTACTTC.

This clonotype has only a few counts. The chain recombines TRBV7-2 with TRBJ2-1, with 11 bases aligning to TRBD2. CDR3 size: 16 residues. The V gene end was trimmed by 4 bases and the J gene end by 2 bases; junction bases not matched to a gene: 4. Germline CDR1 SGHTA, CDR2 FQGNSA. CDR3 DNA sequence: TGTGCCAGCAGCTACCTAGCGGGAGGACCCTACAATGAGCAGTTCTTC. Protein product: CASSYLAGGPYNEQFF.

This clonotype was picked up a small number of times. This sequence joins TRBV10-3 and TRBJ2-3; D may match TRBD1 or TRBD2 (5 bases each). CDR1 and CDR2 from the germline V gene are ENHRY and SYGVKD. The CDR3 extends over 15 amino acids. V was shortened by 6 bases and J by 2 bases, with 15 bases between the two germline ends. In DNA, the CDR3 is TGTGCCATCAGAGGGGCCAGGGACCACACAGATACGCAGTATTTT. This codes for CAIRGARDHTDTQYF.

This clonotype was counted only a few times. The genes are TRBV20-1 and TRBJ2-1; either TRBD1 or TRBD2 may fit D (5 bases each). The V end lost 3 bases, the J end lost 0 bases, and 15 bases lay between the germline ends. The length of the CDR3 is 16 residues. Germline-derived CDR1 and CDR2 are DFQATT and SNEGSKA (reference sequence). CDR3 region: CSASSVGGSSYNEQFF. CDR3 in DNA: TGCAGTGCTAGTTCGGTTGGGGGAAGCTCCTACAATGAGCAGTTCTTC.

The chain recombines TRBV9 with TRBJ2-7, with 11 positions matching TRBD1. Germline lookup yields CDR1 SGDLS and CDR2 YYNGEE. The CDR3 has 15 amino acids. The V segment lost 4 bases and the J segment 6 bases; nucleotides outside the gene matches: 9. CDR3 nucleotides: TGTGCCAGCAGCCTCATGGGGACAGGGGGTGGCGAGCAGTACTTC. Residues: CASSLMGTGGGEQYF. The full variable domain, in which reference TRBV9 and TRBJ2-7 provide the parts outside the CDR3, is DSGVTQTPKHLITATGQRVTLRCSPRSGDLSVYWYQQSLDQGLQFLIQYYNGEERAKGNILERFSAQQFPDLHSELNLSSLELGDSALYFCASSLMGTGGGEQYFGPGTRLTVT.

The chain couples TRBV7-9 to TRBJ2-1; D may match TRBD1 or TRBD2 (5 bases each). Germline loops: CDR1 SEHNR, CDR2 FQNEAQ (reference sequence). V was pared by 1 base and J by 0 bases, with 10 bases between. The CDR3 consists of 16 residues. The CDR3 reads CASSLGGDISYNEQFF. The CDR3 DNA reads TGTGCCAGCAGCTTAGGAGGGGATATCTCCTACAATGAGCAGTTCTTC. Full variable domain (outside the CDR3, taken from reference TRBV7-9 and TRBJ2-1): DTGVSQNPRHKITKRGQNVTFRCDPISEHNRLYWYRQTLGQGPEFLTYFQNEAQLEKSRLLSDRFSAERPKGSFSTLEIQRTEQGDSAMYLCASSLGGDISYNEQFFGPGTRLTVL.

The rearrangement links TRBV12-3 or TRBV12-4 to TRBJ2-7, with D tentatively TRBD1 (5 bases). V lost 1 base and J 2 bases, leaving 9 bases between the germline ends. The length of the CDR3 is 14 residues. The CDR3 nucleotides read TGTGCCAGCAGTTTAGGCAGGGAAGCCTACGAGCAGTACTTC. It yields the protein CASSLGREAYEQYF.

The table lists this clonotype with a few counts. V is TRBV10-3 and J is TRBJ2-6; maybe TRBD2 (5 bases). The CDR3 spans 17 residues. V was clipped by 6 bases and J by 0 bases, with 15 bases between them. CDR1 is ENHRY, CDR2 SYGVKD, per germline. CDR3 region: CAISSAGIHSGANVLTF. The CDR3 region has the DNA TGTGCCATCAGCTCGGCCGGGATTCACTCTGGGGCCAACGTCCTGACTTTC.

This sequence joins TRBV4-3 and TRBJ2-2, with TRBD1 matching over 7 bases. The CDR3 covers 16 residues. Germline CDR1 is LGHNA and CDR2 is YSLEER. The trim removed 1 base at V and 2 bases at J, leaving 4 bases unmatched. The CDR3 is CASSQGTGANTGELFF. As DNA, the CDR3 is TGCGCCAGCAGCCAAGGAACAGGGGCTAACACCGGGGAGCTGTTTTTT.

The chain has TRBV4-1 and TRBJ2-7; D is unresolved. There are 13 residues in the CDR3. Germline loops: CDR1 MGHRA, CDR2 YSYEKL. V lost 1 base, J lost 6 bases, and 10 bases lay in between. In DNA, the CDR3 is TGCGCCAGCAGCCAAGGAGCAACCTCCGAGCAGTACTTC. Translated: CASSQGATSEQYF.

The table lists this clonotype with a few counts. V and J are TRBV20-1 and TRBJ2-7, with D perhaps being TRBD1 or TRBD2 (6 bases each). The V gene lost 5 bases and the J gene lost 2 bases, with 13 bases spanning the gap. This CDR3 contains 13 residues. CDR1 and CDR2 from the germline V gene are DFQATT and SNEGSKA (reference sequence). CDR3 in DNA: TGCAGTGCTGGGGGGCGGCGGACCTACGAGCAGTACTTC. Translated: CSAGGRRTYEQYF.

This clonotype was seen a handful of times. This chain connects TRBV11-2 to TRBJ2-5; 7 bases fit TRBD1. The germline V gene encodes CDR1 SGHAT and CDR2 FQNNGV. This CDR3 comprises 14 residues. V was pared by 5 bases and J by 4 bases, with 7 bases of the junction left unmatched. CDR3 DNA sequence: TGTGCCAGCAGCAACAAACAGGGGACAGAGACCCAGTACTTC. Residues: CASSNKQGTETQYF. Full variable domain (remainder filled in from reference TRBV11-2 and TRBJ2-5): EAGVAQSPRYKIIEKRQSVAFWCNPISGHATLYWYQQILGQGPKLLIQFQNNGVVDDSQLPKDRFSAERLKGVDSTLKIQPAKLEDSAVYLCASSNKQGTETQYFGPGTRLLVL.

This chain uses TRBV27 with TRBJ1-5; the D is unclear. V was pared by 2 bases and J by 0 bases, with 8 bases between. Looked up from germline, CDR1 is MNHEY and CDR2 is SMNVEV (reference sequence). This CDR3 is built from 15 residues. CDR3: CASSLLSHSNQPQHF. CDR3 nucleotides: TGTGCCAGCAGTTTACTCTCTCATAGCAATCAGCCCCAGCATTTT.

The sample holds many counts of this clonotype. The chain uses TRBV7-2 and TRBJ2-2; 7 positions match TRBD1. V lost 6 bases to trimming and J lost 2 bases; unmatched junction nucleotides: 3. The CDR3 extends over 14 amino acids. The germline CDR1 and CDR2 sequences are SGHTA and FQGNSA. For the CDR3, the DNA is TGTGCCAGCAGGGGACAGAGAAACACCGGGGAGCTGTTTTTT. It yields the protein CASRGQRNTGELFF.

The sample holds many counts of this clonotype. The rearrangement uses TRBV6-2 or TRBV6-3 and TRBJ2-7; TRBD2 matches at 8 bases. The CDR3 runs 20 residues. Germline V CDR1 and CDR2: MNHEY, SVGEGT. The V segment lost 5 bases and the J segment 4 bases; nucleotides outside the gene matches: 25. CDR3 DNA: TGTGCCAGCAGTCGCCTTCTGTCTCGAAGCGGGAGTCTCCCCTCTTACGAGCAGTACTTC. Protein: CASSRLLSRSGSLPSYEQYF.